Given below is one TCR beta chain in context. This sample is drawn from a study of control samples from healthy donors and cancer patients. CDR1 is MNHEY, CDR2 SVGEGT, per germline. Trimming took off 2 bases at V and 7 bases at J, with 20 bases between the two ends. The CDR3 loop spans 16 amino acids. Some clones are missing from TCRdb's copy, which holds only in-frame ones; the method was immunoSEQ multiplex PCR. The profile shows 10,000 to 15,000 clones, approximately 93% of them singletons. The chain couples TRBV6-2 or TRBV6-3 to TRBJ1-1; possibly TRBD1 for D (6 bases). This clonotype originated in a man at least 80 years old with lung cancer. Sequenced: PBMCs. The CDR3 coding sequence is TGTGCCAGCAGTTACGGGGCTTGGGCAGGGGAGGATGAAGCTTTCTTT. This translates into CASSYGAWAGEDEAFF.